These T cell receptor beta chains were read from a single sample in a study of graft-versus-host responses after intestinal transplantation. TCRdb's copy holds only in-frame clones and misses some; the assay was immunoSEQ multiplex PCR. The data contain tens of thousands of clones, 35% to 50% of them seen just once; the ten biggest clones take up roughly 1.4%. Sample: alloreactive CD8+ T cells from a mixed lymphocyte reaction culture, taken before transplantation. These receptors originate from a human patient who was an organ donor for intestinal transplantation. The CDR3 runs from the conserved cysteine through the conserved F or W. Fields, in order: CDR3 protein, CDR3 DNA, D gene, V gene, clone size, J gene. A D gene is named only where the DNA matches it firmly. Not every row has a clone size; where given, it reads once, few, many or a size class.

CASSDSGRSSYNEQFF,TGTGCCAGCAGCGATAGCGGTCGCAGCTCCTACAATGAGCAGTTCTTC,-,TRBV9,-,TRBJ2-1
CASSLVGPREQYF,TGTGCCAGCAGCTTAGTCGGGCCGAGGGAGCAGTACTTC,-,TRBV7-3,once,TRBJ2-7
CASSSGGHGYTF,TGCGCCAGCAGTTCAGGGGGGCATGGCTACACCTTC,TRBD1,TRBV5-1,few,TRBJ1-2
CASSQDWKNEQFF,TGCGCCAGCAGCCAAGATTGGAAAAATGAGCAGTTCTTC,-,TRBV4-3,-,TRBJ2-1
CASSQVRPDEQYF,TGCGCCAGCAGCCAAGTACGGCCCGACGAGCAGTACTTC,-,TRBV4-1,few,TRBJ2-7
CASRGANQPQHF,TGTGCCAGCAGGGGGGCCAATCAGCCCCAGCATTTT,-,TRBV2,few,TRBJ1-5
CASSQVGLHYEQYF,TGCGCCAGCAGCCAAGTGGGACTCCACTACGAGCAGTACTTC,-,TRBV4-1,-,TRBJ2-7
CASSYRYMNTEAFF,TGTGCCAGCAGTTACAGGTACATGAACACTGAAGCTTTCTTT,-,TRBV27,few,TRBJ1-1
CASSQGFPGTEAFF,TGCGCCAGCAGCCAAGGTTTTCCGGGGACTGAAGCTTTCTTT,-,TRBV4-1,-,TRBJ1-1
CASSLSLAPAGQGYEQYF,TGTGCCAGCAGTTTAAGTCTCGCCCCCGCAGGACAGGGCTACGAGCAGTACTTC,TRBD1,TRBV28,few,TRBJ2-7
CAKGSSGANVLTF,TGCGCCAAGGGGAGCTCCGGGGCCAACGTCCTGACTTTC,-,TRBV4-3,-,TRBJ2-6
CASSSRPYEQYF,TGTGCCAGCAGCTCGAGGCCCTACGAGCAGTACTTC,-,TRBV9,-,TRBJ2-7
CASSQVGLPFNYGYTF,TGCGCCAGCAGCCAAGTCGGTTTGCCCTTCAACTATGGCTACACCTTC,-,TRBV4-1,-,TRBJ1-2
CASSLGEDRGPRELFF,TGTGCCAGCAGCCTGGGGGAAGACAGGGGCCCTCGCGAGCTGTTTTTT,TRBD1,TRBV5-6,few,TRBJ2-2
CASSFGLFRVLRKGMCEQYF,TGTGCCAGCAGTTTCGGGTTGTTTCGAGTCTTAAGGAAGGGTATGTGCGAGCAGTACTTC,-,TRBV28,-,TRBJ2-7
CASSFSGTVNTEAFF,TGCGCCAGCAGTTTTTCCGGGACAGTGAACACTGAAGCTTTCTTT,TRBD1,TRBV4-3,few,TRBJ1-1
CASSYPSAFF,TGTGCCAGCAGTTACCCGTCAGCTTTCTTT,-,TRBV27,medium-sized,TRBJ1-1
CASSCRTGGLKIAKNIQYF,TGCGCCAGCAGCTGCCGGACAGGGGGACTGAAGATAGCCAAAAACATTCAGTACTTC,TRBD1,TRBV5-1,-,TRBJ2-4
CASSVYGGGGETQYF,TGTGCCAGCAGCGTATATGGAGGGGGCGGAGAGACCCAGTACTTC,-,TRBV9,-,TRBJ2-5
CASSLDGGMNTEAFF,TGTGCCAGCAGCTTGGATGGGGGAATGAACACTGAAGCTTTCTTT,-,TRBV5-6,few,TRBJ1-1
CASRTRIAGNTIYF,TGTGCCAGTCGGACGAGAATTGCAGGAAACACCATATATTTT,-,TRBV19,few,TRBJ1-3
CASSLWGAGNQPQHF,TGTGCCAGCAGTTTATGGGGGGCGGGCAATCAGCCCCAGCATTTT,-,TRBV27,-,TRBJ1-5
CASSVDPAFSYNEQFF,TGTGCCAGCAGCGTAGACCCCGCGTTCTCCTACAATGAGCAGTTCTTC,-,TRBV9,-,TRBJ2-1
CASSFSGTSGVWAYQETQYF,TGTGCCAGCAGTTTCTCCGGGACTAGCGGGGTTTGGGCGTACCAAGAGACCCAGTACTTC,TRBD2,TRBV28,-,TRBJ2-5
CASSLGAGEQYF,TGTGCCAGCAGCTTAGGAGCGGGCGAGCAGTACTTC,-,TRBV11-2,-,TRBJ2-7
CATLGPILVGNYGYTF,TGTGCCACACTCGGGCCCATACTGGTTGGGAACTATGGCTACACCTTC,-,TRBV19,-,TRBJ1-2
CASSRSILDEQYF,TGTGCCAGCAGTCGTTCCATCTTGGACGAGCAGTACTTC,-,TRBV6-5,-,TRBJ2-7
CASSIIPEQYF,TGTGCCAGTAGTATAATCCCCGAGCAGTACTTC,-,TRBV19,-,TRBJ2-7
CASSLGGQGEETQYF,TGTGCCAGCAGCCTGGGTGGCCAGGGTGAAGAGACCCAGTACTTC,-,TRBV13,-,TRBJ2-5
CASSFETSGSTDTQYF,TGTGCCAGCAGTTTTGAGACTAGCGGGAGTACAGATACGCAGTATTTT,TRBD2,TRBV28,medium-sized,TRBJ2-3
CASSWDTYEQYF,TGTGCCAGCAGTTGGGACACCTACGAGCAGTACTTC,-,TRBV28,medium-sized,TRBJ2-7
CASSFQRTSGYYNEQFF,TGTGCCAGCAGCTTTCAAAGGACTAGCGGCTACTACAATGAGCAGTTCTTC,TRBD2,TRBV5-5,-,TRBJ2-1
CASSSNRVRGETQYF,TGTGCCAGCAGCTCCAACAGGGTGAGGGGAGAGACCCAGTACTTC,-,TRBV7-6,-,TRBJ2-5
CASSQDYLGVDTQYF,TGTGCCAGCAGCCAGGACTACCTAGGCGTGGATACGCAGTATTTT,-,TRBV9,-,TRBJ2-3
CASSPDGEYEQYF,TGTGCCAGCAGCCCGGACGGTGAATACGAGCAGTACTTC,-,TRBV6-5,-,TRBJ2-7
CSVEVLPNEKLFF,TGCAGCGTTGAAGTACTACCGAATGAAAAACTGTTTTTT,-,TRBV29-1,-,TRBJ1-4
CASSLGLAGYEQYF,TGTGCCAGCAGTTTAGGACTAGCGGGCTACGAGCAGTACTTC,TRBD2,TRBV27,-,TRBJ2-7
CASSPGTAPSYGYTF,TGTGCCAGCAGCCCAGGGACAGCCCCCAGCTATGGCTACACCTTC,TRBD1,TRBV2,-,TRBJ1-2
CASSLGPGMDGETQYF,TGTGCCAGCAGCTTAGGGCCAGGGATGGATGGAGAGACCCAGTACTTC,-,TRBV13,once,TRBJ2-5
CAWSVAGQGLTGELFF,TGTGCCTGGAGTGTAGCCGGACAGGGACTCACCGGGGAGCTGTTTTTT,TRBD1,TRBV30,-,TRBJ2-2
CASRRVVGIQYF,TGCGCCAGCAGAAGGGTGGTGGGCATTCAGTACTTC,-,TRBV5-1,-,TRBJ2-4
CASSLGSGSGHEQYF,TGCGCCAGCAGCTTGGGTAGCGGGAGTGGCCACGAGCAGTACTTC,TRBD2,TRBV5-1,-,TRBJ2-7
CASSLGLAGTGELFF,TGTGCCAGCAGCTTAGGGCTAGCTGGCACCGGGGAGCTGTTTTTT,-,TRBV11-2,-,TRBJ2-2
CASSEPGSYGYTF,TGCGCCAGCAGTGAGCCAGGGTCCTATGGCTACACCTTC,-,TRBV10-1,few,TRBJ1-2
CASRTELLCYEQYF,TGTGCCAGCAGGACAGAGCTACTATGCTACGAGCAGTACTTC,-,TRBV6-4,few,TRBJ2-7
CASSPSTGELFF,TGTGCCAGCAGCCCATCCACCGGGGAGCTGTTTTTT,-,TRBV7-3,-,TRBJ2-2
CASSKGTSGSEEQYF,TGCGCCAGCAGCAAAGGGACTAGCGGGAGTGAGGAGCAGTACTTC,TRBD2,TRBV5-1,medium-sized,TRBJ2-7
CASSWGEHTEAFF,TGTGCCAGCAGCTGGGGGGAGCACACTGAAGCTTTCTTT,-,TRBV5-4,-,TRBJ1-1
CASSLGGAEQFF,TGTGCCAGCAGCTTAGGGGGAGCTGAGCAGTTCTTC,-,TRBV11-1,-,TRBJ2-1
CASSELWGREVSSYNEQFF,TGTGCCAGCAGTGAATTATGGGGGCGGGAGGTTAGCTCCTACAATGAGCAGTTCTTC,TRBD2,TRBV2,-,TRBJ2-1
CASSRPPGGVGEAFF,TGCGCCAGCAGTCGGCCCCCAGGGGGCGTTGGTGAAGCTTTCTTT,TRBD1,TRBV10-1,-,TRBJ1-1
CASSAPLAGLLPYEQYF,TGTGCCAGCAGCGCCCCTCTAGCGGGATTACTTCCCTACGAGCAGTACTTC,TRBD2,TRBV28,-,TRBJ2-7